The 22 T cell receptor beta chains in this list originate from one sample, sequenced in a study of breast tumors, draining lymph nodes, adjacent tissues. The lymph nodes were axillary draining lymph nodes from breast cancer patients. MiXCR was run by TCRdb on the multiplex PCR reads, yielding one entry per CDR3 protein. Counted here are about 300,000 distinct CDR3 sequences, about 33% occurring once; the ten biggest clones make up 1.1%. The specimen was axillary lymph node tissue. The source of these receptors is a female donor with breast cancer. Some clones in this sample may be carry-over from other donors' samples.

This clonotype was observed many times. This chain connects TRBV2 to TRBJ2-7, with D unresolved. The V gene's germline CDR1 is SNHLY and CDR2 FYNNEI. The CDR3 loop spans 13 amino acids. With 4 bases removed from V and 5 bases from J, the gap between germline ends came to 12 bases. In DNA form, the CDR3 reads TGTGCCAGCAGTGCATCTATATTGAACGAGCAGTACTTC. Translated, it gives CASSASILNEQYF. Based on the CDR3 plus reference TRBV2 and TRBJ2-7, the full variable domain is EPEVTQTPSHQVTQMGQEVILRCVPISNHLYFYWYRQILGQKVEFLVSFYNNEISEKSEIFDDQFSVERPDGSNFTLKIRSTKLEDSAMYFCASSASILNEQYFGPGTRLTVT.

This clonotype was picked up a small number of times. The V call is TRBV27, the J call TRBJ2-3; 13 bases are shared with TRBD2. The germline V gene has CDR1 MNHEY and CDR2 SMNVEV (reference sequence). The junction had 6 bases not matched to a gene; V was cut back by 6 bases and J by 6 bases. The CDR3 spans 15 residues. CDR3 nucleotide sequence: TGTGCCAGCAGACTAGCGGGAGGGCCAGTGGATACGCAGTATTTT. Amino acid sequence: CASRLAGGPVDTQYF.

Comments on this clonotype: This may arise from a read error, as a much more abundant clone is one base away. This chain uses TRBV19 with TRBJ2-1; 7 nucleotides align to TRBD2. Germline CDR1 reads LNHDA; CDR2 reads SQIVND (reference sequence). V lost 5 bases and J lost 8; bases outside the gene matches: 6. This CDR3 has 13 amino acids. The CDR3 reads CASSAASGDEQFF. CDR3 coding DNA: TGTGCCAGTAGTGCCGCTAGCGGTGATGAGCAGTTCTTC.

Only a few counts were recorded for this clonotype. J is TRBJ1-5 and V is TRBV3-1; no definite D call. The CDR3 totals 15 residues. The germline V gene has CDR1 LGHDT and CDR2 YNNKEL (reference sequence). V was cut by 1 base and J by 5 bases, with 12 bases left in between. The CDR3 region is CASSQGHGQYQPQHF. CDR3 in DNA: TGTGCCAGCAGCCAAGGGCATGGTCAGTATCAGCCCCAGCATTTT. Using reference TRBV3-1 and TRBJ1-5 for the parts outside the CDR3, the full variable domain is DTAVSQTPKYLVTQMGNDKSIKCEQNLGHDTMYWYKQDSKKFLKIMFSYNNKELIINETVPNRFSPKSPDKAHLNLHINSLELGDSAVYFCASSQGHGQYQPQHFGDGTRLSIL.

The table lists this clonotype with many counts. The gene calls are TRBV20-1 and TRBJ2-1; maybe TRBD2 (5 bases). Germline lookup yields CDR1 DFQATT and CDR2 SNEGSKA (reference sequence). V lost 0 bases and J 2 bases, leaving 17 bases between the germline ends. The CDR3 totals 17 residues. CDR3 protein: CSAREIGYGGPYNEQFF. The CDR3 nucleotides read TGCAGTGCTAGAGAAATCGGGTATGGAGGCCCCTACAATGAGCAGTTCTTC.

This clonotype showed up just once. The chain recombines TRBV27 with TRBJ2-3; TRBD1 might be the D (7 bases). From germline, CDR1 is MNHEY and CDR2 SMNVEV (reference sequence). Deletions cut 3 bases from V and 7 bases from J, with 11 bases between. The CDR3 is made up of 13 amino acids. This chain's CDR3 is CASSFRGANTQYF. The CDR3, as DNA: TGTGCCAGCAGTTTCAGGGGGGCAAATACGCAGTATTTT.

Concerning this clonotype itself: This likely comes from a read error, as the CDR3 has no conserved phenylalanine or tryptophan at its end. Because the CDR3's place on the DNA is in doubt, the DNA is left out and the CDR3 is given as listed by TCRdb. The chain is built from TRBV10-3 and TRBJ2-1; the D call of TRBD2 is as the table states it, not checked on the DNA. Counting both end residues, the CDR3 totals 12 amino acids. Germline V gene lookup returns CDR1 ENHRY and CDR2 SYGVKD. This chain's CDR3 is CATSYLGTPPVL.

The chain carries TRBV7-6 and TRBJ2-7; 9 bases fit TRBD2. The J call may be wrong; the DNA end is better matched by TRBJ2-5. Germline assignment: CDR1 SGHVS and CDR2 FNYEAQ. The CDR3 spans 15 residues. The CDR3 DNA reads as TGTGCCAGCAGCCCCCAGGCGGGAGGGCCGGAGACCCAGTACTTC. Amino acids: CASSPQAGGPETQYF.

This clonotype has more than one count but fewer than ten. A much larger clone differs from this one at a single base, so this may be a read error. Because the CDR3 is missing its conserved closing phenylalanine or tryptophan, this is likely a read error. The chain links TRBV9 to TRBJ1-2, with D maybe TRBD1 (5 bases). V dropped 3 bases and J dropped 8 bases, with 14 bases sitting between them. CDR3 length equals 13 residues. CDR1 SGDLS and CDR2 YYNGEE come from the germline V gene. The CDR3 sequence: CASSDLGGDGYTS. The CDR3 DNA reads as TGTGCCAGCAGCGACCTTGGGGGGGACGGCTACACCTCC.

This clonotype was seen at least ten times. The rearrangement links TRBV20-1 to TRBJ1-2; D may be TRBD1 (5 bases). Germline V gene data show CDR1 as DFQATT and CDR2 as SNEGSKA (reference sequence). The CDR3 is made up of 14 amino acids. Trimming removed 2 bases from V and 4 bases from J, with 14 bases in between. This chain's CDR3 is CSARLGQPSYGYTF. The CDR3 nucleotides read TGCAGTGCTAGATTGGGGCAGCCGAGCTATGGCTACACCTTC.

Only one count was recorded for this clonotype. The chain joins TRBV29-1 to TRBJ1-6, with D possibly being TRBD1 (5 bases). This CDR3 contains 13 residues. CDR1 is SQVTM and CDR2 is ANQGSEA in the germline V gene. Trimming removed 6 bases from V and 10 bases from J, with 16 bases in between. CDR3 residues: CSVGGGRDSPLHF. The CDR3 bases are TGCAGCGTGGGGGGTGGGCGTGACTCACCCCTCCACTTT.

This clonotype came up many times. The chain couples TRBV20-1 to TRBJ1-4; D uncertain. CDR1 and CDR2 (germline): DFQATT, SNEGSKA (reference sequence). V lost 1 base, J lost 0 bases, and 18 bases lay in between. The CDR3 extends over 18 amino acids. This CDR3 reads CSARGPFQGSATNEKLFF. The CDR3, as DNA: TGCAGTGCTAGAGGTCCCTTTCAAGGATCCGCAACTAATGAAAAACTGTTTTTT.

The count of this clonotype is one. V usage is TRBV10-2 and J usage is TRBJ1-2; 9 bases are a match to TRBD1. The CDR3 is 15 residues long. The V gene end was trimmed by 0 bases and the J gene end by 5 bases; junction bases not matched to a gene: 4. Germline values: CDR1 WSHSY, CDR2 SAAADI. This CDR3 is CASSESTGTGYGYTF. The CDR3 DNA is TGCGCCAGCAGTGAGTCGACTGGGACAGGGTATGGCTACACCTTC.

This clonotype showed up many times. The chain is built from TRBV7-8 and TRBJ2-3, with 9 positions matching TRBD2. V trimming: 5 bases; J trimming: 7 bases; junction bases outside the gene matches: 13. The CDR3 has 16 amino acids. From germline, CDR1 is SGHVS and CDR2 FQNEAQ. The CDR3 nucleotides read TGTGCCAGCAGCGCGAGGGTAGCGGGAGAAGACTATACGCAGTATTTT. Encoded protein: CASSARVAGEDYTQYF.

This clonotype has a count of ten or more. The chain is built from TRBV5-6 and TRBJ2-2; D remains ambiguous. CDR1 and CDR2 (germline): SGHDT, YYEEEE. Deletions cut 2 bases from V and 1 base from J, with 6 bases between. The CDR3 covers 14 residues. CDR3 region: CASSFVVNTGELFF. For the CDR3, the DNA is TGTGCCAGCAGCTTTGTCGTGAACACCGGGGAGCTGTTTTTT. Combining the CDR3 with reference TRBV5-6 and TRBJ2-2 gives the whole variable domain DAGVTQSPTHLIKTRGQQVTLRCSPKSGHDTVSWYQQALGQGPQFIFQYYEEEERQRGNFPDRFSGHQFPNYSSELNVNALLLGDSALYLCASSFVVNTGELFFGEGSRLTVL.

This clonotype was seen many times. CDR3 sequence: CAIGGGAGASNEQFF. The CDR3 region has the DNA TGTGCCATCGGCGGGGGGGCGGGGGCGAGCAATGAGCAGTTCTTC. V and J are TRBV10-3 and TRBJ2-1, with 9 bases fitting TRBD2. V was pared by 8 bases and J by 6 bases, with 11 bases of the junction left unmatched. The CDR3 length is 15 residues. CDR1 and CDR2 from the germline V gene are ENHRY and SYGVKD.

CDR3 nucleotide sequence: TGTGCCAGCAGTTCCGGGGGAGACAATCAGCCCCAGCATTTT. Translated: CASSSGGDNQPQHF. The J gene is TRBJ1-5, the V gene TRBV28; tentative D call: TRBD1 (5 bases). The CDR3 is 14 residues long. Germline V gene sequence: CDR1 MDHEN, CDR2 SYDVKM. Trimming stripped 4 bases from V and 3 bases from J, with 10 bases between.

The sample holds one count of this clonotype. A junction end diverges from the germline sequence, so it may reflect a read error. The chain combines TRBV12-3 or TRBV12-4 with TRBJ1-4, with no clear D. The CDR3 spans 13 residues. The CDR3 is CASGLGQGEKLFF. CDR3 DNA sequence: TGTGCCAGCGGTTTAGGGCAAGGGGAAAAACTGTTTTTT.

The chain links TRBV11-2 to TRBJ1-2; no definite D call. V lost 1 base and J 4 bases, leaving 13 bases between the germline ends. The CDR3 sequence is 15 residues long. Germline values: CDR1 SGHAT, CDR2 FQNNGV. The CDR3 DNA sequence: TGTGCCAGCAGCTTAGGTTGGCAGGTGAGCTATGGCTACACCTTC. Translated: CASSLGWQVSYGYTF.

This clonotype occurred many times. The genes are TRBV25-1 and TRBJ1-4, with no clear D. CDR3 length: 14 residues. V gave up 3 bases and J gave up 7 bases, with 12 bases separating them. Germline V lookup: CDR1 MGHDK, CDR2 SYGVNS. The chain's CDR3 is CASSDLTRLEKLFF. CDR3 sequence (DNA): TGTGCCAGCAGTGACCTGACAAGACTTGAAAAACTGTTTTTT.

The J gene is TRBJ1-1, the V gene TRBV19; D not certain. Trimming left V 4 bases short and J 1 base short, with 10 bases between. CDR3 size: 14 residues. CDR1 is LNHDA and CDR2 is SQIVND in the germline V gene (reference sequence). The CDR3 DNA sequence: TGTGCCAGTAGTACCGGAGAAGCGAACACTGAAGCTTTCTTT. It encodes CASSTGEANTEAFF.

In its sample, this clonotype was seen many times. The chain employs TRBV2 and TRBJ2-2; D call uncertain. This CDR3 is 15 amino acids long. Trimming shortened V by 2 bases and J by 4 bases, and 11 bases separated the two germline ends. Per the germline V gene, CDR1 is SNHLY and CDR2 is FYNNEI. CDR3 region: CASSEILVGTGELFF. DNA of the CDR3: TGTGCCAGCAGTGAAATTTTGGTAGGCACCGGGGAGCTGTTTTTT.